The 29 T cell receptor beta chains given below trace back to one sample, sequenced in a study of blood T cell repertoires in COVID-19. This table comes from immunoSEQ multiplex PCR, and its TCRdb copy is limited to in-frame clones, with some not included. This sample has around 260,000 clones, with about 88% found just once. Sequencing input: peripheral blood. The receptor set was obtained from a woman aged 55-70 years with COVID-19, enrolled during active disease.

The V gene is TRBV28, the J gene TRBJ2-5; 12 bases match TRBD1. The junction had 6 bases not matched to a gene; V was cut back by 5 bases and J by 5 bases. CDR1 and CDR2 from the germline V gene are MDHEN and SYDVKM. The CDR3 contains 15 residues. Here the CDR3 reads CASSRDRGPVETQYF. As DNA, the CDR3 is TGTGCCAGCAGTCGGGACAGGGGGCCGGTTGAGACCCAGTACTTC.

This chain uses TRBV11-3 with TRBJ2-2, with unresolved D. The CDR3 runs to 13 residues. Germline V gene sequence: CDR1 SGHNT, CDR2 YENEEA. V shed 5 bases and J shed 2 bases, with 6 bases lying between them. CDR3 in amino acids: CASSPQNTGELFF. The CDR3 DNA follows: TGTGCCAGCAGCCCCCAAAACACCGGGGAGCTGTTTTTT.

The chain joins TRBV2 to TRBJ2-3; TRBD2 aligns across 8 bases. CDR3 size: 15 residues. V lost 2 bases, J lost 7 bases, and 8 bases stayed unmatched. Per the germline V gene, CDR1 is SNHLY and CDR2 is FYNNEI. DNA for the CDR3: TGTGCCAGCAGTGAACTGGGCGGGAGGATTTATACGCAGTATTTT. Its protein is CASSELGGRIYTQYF.

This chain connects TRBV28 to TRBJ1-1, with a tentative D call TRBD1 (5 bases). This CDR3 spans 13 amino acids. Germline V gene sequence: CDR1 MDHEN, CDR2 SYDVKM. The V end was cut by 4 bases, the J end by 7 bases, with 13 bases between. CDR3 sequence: CASSSGGRLEAFF. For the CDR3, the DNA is TGTGCCAGCAGTTCGGGGGGGAGACTTGAAGCTTTCTTT. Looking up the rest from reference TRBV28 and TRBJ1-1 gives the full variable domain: DVKVTQSSRYLVKRTGEKVFLECVQDMDHENMFWYRQDPGLGLRLIYFSYDVKMKEKGDIPEGYSVSREKKERFSLILESASTNQTSMYLCASSSGGRLEAFFGQGTRLTVV.

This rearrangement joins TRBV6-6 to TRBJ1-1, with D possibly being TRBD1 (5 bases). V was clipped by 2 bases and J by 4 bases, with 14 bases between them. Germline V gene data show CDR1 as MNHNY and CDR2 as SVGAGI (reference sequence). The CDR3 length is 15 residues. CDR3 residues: CASSYGAERGTEAFF. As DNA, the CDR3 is TGTGCCAGCAGTTACGGTGCCGAAAGGGGCACTGAAGCTTTCTTT.

The CDR3 nucleotides are TGTGCCAGCAACCAGGGGAGAGGAGATCGTAATTCACCCCTCCACTTT. It codes for CASNQGRGDRNSPLHF. The gene calls are TRBV2 and TRBJ1-6; maybe TRBD1 (6 bases). CDR1 SNHLY and CDR2 FYNNEI come from the germline V gene. V dropped 7 bases and J dropped 6 bases, with 19 bases sitting between them. CDR3 size: 16 residues.

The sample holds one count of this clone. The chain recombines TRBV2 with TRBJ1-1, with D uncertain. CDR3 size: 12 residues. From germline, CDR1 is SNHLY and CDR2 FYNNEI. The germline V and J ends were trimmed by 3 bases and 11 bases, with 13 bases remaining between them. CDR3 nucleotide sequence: TGTGCCAGCAGTGACACAGCCCCGGGGGCTTTCTTT. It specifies CASSDTAPGAFF.

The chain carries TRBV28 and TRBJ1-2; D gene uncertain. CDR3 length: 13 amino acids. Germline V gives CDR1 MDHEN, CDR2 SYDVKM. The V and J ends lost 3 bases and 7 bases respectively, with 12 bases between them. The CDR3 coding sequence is TGTGCCAGCAGTTTGGGGAGCTTGTTTGGCTACACCTTC. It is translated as CASSLGSLFGYTF.

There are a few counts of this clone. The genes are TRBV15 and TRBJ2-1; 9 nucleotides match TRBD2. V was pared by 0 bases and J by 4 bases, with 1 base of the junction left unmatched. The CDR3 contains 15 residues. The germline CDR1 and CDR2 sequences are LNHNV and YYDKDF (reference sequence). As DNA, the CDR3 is TGTGCCACCAGCAGAGATAGCGGGAGTTACAATGAGCAGTTCTTC. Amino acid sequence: CATSRDSGSYNEQFF.

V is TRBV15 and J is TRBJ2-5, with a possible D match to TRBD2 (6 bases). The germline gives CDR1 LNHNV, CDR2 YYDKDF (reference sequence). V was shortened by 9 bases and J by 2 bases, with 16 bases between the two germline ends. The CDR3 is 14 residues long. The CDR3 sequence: CATERDFLQETQYF. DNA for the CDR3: TGTGCCACGGAGAGGGACTTCCTGCAAGAGACCCAGTACTTC.

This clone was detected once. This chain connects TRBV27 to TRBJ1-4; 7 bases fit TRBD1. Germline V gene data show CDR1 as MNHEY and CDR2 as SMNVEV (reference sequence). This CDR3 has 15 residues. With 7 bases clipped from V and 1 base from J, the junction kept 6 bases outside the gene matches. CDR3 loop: CASTSRDRTNEKLFF. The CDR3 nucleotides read TGTGCCAGCACCTCCCGGGACAGAACTAATGAAAAACTGTTTTTT.

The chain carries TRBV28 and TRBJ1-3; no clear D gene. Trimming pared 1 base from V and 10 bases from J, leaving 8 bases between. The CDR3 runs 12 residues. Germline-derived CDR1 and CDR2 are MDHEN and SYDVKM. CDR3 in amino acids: CASSLSYLTIYF. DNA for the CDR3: TGTGCCAGCAGTTTATCATATCTAACCATATATTTT.

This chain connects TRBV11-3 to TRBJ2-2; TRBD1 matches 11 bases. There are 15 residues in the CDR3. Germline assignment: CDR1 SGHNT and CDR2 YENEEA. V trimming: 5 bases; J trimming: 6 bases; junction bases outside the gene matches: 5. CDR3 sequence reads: CASSPGQGASGELFF. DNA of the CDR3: TGTGCCAGCAGCCCTGGACAGGGGGCGTCCGGGGAGCTGTTTTTT. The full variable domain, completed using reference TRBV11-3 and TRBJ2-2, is EAGVVQSPRYKIIEKKQPVAFWCNPISGHNTLYWYLQNLGQGPELLIRYENEEAVDDSQLPKDRFSAERLKGVDSTLKIQPAELGDSAVYLCASSPGQGASGELFFGEGSRLTVL.

CDR3: CASGQTNYGYTF. In DNA, the CDR3 is TGTGCCAGCGGACAGACTAACTATGGCTACACCTTC. The chain joins TRBV28 to TRBJ1-2; TRBD1 is a possible D gene (6 bases). CDR1 and CDR2 (germline): MDHEN, SYDVKM. V was shortened by 8 bases and J by 0 bases, with 7 bases between the two germline ends. There are 12 residues in the CDR3.

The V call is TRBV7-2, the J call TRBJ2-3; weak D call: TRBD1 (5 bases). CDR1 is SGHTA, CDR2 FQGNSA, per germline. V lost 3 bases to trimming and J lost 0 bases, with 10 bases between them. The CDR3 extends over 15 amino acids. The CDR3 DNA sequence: TGTGCCAGCAGCTTCCACCAGGGAAGCACAGATACGCAGTATTTT. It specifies CASSFHQGSTDTQYF.

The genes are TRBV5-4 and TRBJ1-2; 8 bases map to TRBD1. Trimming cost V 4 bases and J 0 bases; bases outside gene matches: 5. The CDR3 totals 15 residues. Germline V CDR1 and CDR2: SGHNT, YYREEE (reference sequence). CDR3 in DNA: TGTGCCAGCAGCCGACGGACAGGGTCTAACTATGGCTACACCTTC. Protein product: CASSRRTGSNYGYTF. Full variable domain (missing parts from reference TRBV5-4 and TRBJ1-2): ETGVTQSPTHLIKTRGQQVTLRCSSQSGHNTVSWYQQALGQGPQFIFQYYREEENGRGNFPPRFSGLQFPNYSSELNVNALELDDSALYLCASSRRTGSNYGYTFGSGTRLTVV.

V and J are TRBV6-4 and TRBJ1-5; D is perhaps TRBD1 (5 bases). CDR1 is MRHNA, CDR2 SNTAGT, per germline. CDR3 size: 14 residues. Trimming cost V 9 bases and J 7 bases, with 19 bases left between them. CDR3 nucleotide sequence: TGTGCCAGTTCGCGGGAGCTAGGGGACCAGCCCCAGCATTTT. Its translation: CASSRELGDQPQHF.

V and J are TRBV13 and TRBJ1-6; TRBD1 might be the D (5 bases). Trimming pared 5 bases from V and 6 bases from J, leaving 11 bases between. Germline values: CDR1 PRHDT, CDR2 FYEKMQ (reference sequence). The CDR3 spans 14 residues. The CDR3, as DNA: TGTGCCAGCAGCCCGCGGGGGGTTAATTCACCCCTCCACTTT. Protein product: CASSPRGVNSPLHF. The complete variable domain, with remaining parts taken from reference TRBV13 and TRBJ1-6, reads AAGVIQSPRHLIKEKRETATLKCYPIPRHDTVYWYQQGPGQDPQFLISFYEKMQSDKGSIPDRFSAQQFSDYHSELNMSSLELGDSALYFCASSPRGVNSPLHFGNGTRLTVT.

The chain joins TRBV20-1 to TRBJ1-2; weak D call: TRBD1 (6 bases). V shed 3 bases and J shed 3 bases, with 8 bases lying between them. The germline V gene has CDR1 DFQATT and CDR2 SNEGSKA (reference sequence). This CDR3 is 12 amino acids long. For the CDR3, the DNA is TGCAGTGCTAGTTACAGGGACTATGGCTACACCTTC. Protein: CSASYRDYGYTF.

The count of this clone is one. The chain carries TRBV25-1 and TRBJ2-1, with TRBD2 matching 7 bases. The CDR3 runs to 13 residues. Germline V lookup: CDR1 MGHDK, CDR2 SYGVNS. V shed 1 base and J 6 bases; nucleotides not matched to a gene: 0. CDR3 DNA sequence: TGTGCCAGCAGTGAATCGGGGGGCAATGAGCAGTTCTTC. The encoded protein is CASSESGGNEQFF.

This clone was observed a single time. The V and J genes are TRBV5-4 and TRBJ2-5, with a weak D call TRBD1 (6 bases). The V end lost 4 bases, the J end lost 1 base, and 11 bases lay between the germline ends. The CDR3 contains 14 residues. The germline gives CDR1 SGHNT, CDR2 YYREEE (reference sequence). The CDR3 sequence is CASSATGSQETQYF. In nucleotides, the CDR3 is TGTGCCAGCAGCGCTACAGGGTCCCAAGAGACCCAGTACTTC.

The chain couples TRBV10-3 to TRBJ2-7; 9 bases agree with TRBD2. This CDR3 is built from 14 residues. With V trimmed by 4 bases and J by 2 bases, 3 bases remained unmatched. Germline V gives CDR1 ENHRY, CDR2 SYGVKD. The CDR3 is CAISGGTSPYEQYF. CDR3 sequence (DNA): TGTGCCATCAGTGGGGGGACTAGCCCCTACGAGCAGTACTTC.

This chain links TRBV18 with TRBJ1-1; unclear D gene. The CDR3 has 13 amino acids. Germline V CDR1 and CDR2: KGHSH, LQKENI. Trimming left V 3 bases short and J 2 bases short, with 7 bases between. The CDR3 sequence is CASSPGSNTEAFF. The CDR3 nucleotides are TGTGCCAGCTCACCGGGCAGCAACACTGAAGCTTTCTTT.

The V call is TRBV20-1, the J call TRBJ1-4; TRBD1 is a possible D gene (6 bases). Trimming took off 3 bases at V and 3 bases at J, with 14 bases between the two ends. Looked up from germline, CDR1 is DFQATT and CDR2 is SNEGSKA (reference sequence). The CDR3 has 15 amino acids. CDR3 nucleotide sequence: TGCAGTGCTAGTGCAACAGGGTACCCTAATGAAAAACTGTTTTTT. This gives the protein CSASATGYPNEKLFF.

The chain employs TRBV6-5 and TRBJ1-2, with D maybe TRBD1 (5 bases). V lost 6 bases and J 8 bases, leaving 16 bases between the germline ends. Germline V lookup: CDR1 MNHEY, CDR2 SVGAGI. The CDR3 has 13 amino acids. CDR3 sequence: CASSAGGEGGYTF. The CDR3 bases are TGTGCCAGCAGCGCTGGGGGGGAGGGAGGCTACACCTTC.

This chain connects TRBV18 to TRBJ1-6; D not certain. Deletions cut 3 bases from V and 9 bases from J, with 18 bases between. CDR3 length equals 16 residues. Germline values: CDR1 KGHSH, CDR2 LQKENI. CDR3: CASSPDYGSIGSPLHF. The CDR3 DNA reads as TGTGCCAGCTCACCCGATTACGGGAGCATTGGTTCACCCCTCCACTTT.

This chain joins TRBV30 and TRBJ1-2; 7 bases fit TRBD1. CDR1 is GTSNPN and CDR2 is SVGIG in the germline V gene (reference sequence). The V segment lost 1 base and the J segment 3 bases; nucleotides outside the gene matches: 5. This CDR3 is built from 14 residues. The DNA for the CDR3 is TGTGCCTGGAGTGACAGGGGCCTATACTATGGCTACACCTTC. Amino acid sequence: CAWSDRGLYYGYTF.

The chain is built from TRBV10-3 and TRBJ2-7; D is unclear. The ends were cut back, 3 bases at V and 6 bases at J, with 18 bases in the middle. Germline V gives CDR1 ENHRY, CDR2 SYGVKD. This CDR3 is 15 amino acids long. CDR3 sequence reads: CAISEGRTVISEQYF. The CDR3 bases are TGTGCCATCAGTGAAGGAAGAACAGTGATCTCCGAGCAGTACTTC.

For the CDR3, the DNA is TGTGCCAGCAGTAGGACTAGCGGAACTACCGGGGAGCTGTTTTTT. Its translation: CASSRTSGTTGELFF. The chain joins TRBV6-2 or TRBV6-3 to TRBJ2-2, with 10 bases that match TRBD2. Germline V gene data show CDR1 as MNHEY and CDR2 as SVGEGT. The CDR3 totals 15 residues. The junction had 5 bases not matched to a gene; V was cut back by 5 bases and J by 5 bases.